This T cell receptor (beta chain) is drawn from a study of T cell repertoires and HLA-DP antigens (dated by TCRdb to 2017 to 2018). Broadly, across the study: Using HeLa cells transduced to present allogeneic HLA-DP, the study set up an in vitro model of CD4+ T cell alloreactivity. One alloantigen differed from self by one peptide-binding groove amino acid, whereas the other differed by ten, modelling structurally similar versus dissimilar alloantigens. The three donors were two male and one female, with ages ranging from the 18-to-29 to the 60-to-69 age band. On average, approximately 220 ng of DNA went in for sorted CD137+CD4+ samples, versus 1,000 to 1,500 ng for pre-culture CD4+ samples. Points the paper makes about the study in general: Sorted CD137+ cells showed similar clonality against both alloantigens (approximately 0.37), much higher than the clonality of pre-culture samples (approximately 0.039). Limitations were identified as the inclusion of only a few donors, the use of a non-physiological HeLa antigen-presenting system, and the use of total CD4+ responder cells. Naive and memory CD4+ repertoires were not analysed separately. Clones undetected before culture had an average cumulative frequency of around 40% against one allele versus around 51% against the other.

Counted from cysteine to phenylalanine, this CDR3 has 15 amino acids. Of the read, only the CDR3 DNA is kept; its 45 bases are in frame from base 1. CDR1 and CDR2 are read off the germline V gene as SGHNT and YENEEA. Details on this clone: Its antigen is still unknown. At one end, the junction sequence differs from germline, possibly due to a read error.

Magnetic bead negative selection was used to isolate untouched CD4+ T cells from Ficoll-separated PBMC, with an average purity of about 98%. Untouched CD4+ T cells were isolated with magnetic beads from Ficoll-separated PBMC, and a purity of about 98% was reached with negligible CD8+ contamination. Peripheral blood mononuclear cells came from the buffy coats of a few healthy blood donors, who served as the study's donors. Each of the three donors was CMV seronegative. Genomic DNA was extracted with the DNeasy Blood & Tissue Kit. TCRB sequencing was performed on genomic DNA from sorted CD137+CD4+ cells and pre-culture CD4+ baseline samples from each subject. TCRB CDR3 regions were amplified with the immunoSEQ multiplex PCR using forward primers for 54 TRBV segments and reverse primers for 13 TRBJ segments. Deep resolution, with a target of roughly 200,000 T cell genomes, was applied to the sequencing of pre-culture CD4+ samples. Amplicons were sequenced on an Illumina HiSeq System, producing 87 bp reads covering the CDR3. Concerning the study's data processing: Reads were corrected for PCR and sequencing errors, and CDR3 regions were defined by alignment to IMGT reference sequences. Synthetic template pools were used to estimate counts of templates and unique rearrangements. Clonality was calculated as 1 minus Pielou's evenness. The Daley-Smith estimator was used to estimate richness. Repertoire overlap was measured with Morisita's index. Clones found in cultured samples but undetected in the pre-culture repertoire of the corresponding donor were defined as low-abundance clones. The source is immuneACCESS, and TCRdb retained only in-frame sequences with V and J called. Part of the clones is not carried over; for the studies checked, unresolved V genes explain less than half of this, and the remainder is unexplained. The DNA was the basis for D and trimming; V, J and clone size are from that table. The sample contains 85,000 to 90,000 clones, approximately 86% of them found a single time. 1.7% of the sample belongs to the ten largest clones.

The origin of this receptor is a man aged 50 to 60 in good health and CMV-seronegative. The chain employs TRBV11-3 and TRBJ2-1; the D region possibly corresponds to TRBD1 (6 bases align). Sample: CD4+ T cells from PBMCs. The CDR3 region reads CASSPQGEGYNERFF. The sequenced DNA is TGTGCCAGCAGCCCACAGGGAGAGGGCTACAATGAGCGGTTCTTC.